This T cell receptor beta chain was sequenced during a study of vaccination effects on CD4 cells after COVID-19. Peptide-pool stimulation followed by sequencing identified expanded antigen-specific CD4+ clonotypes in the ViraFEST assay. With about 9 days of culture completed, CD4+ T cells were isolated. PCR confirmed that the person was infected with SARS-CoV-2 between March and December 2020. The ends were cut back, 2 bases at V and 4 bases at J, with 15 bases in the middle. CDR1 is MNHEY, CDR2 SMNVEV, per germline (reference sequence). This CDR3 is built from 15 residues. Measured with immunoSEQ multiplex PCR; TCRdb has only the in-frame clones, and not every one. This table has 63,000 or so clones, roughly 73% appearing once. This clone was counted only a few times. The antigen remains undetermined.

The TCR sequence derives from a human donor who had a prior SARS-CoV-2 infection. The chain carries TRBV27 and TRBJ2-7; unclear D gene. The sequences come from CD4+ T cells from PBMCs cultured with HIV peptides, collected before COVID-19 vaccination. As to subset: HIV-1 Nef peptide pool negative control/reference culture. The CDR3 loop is CASSLVAWPEYEQYF. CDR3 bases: TGTGCCAGCAGTTTAGTTGCATGGCCTGAATACGAGCAGTACTTC.